Below are 15 T cell receptor beta chains sequenced from a single sample in a study of CD8 T cells in ankylosing spondylitis. One entry per CDR3 protein, called by TCRdb with MiXCR from the 5' RACE reads. The sample holds 39,000 or so distinct CDR3 sequences, approximately 10% seen once. Material for sequencing was blood, either unsorted or a sorted T cell fraction (not recorded which). Source of these receptors: a male donor with ankylosing spondylitis or in good health (not recorded which).

The table lists this clonotype with many counts. This rearrangement joins TRBV7-6 to TRBJ1-1, with D possibly being TRBD1 (5 bases). CDR1 and CDR2 (germline): SGHVS, FNYEAQ. This CDR3 has 13 residues. V was clipped by 5 bases and J by 1 base, with 8 bases between them. The DNA of the CDR3 is TGTGCCAGCAGCCGCAGGGAGAACACTGAAGCTTTCTTT. It is translated as CASSRRENTEAFF.

This clonotype was seen many times. The rearrangement uses TRBV6-5 and TRBJ1-2; no clear D. Germline assignment: CDR1 MNHEY and CDR2 SVGAGI. The CDR3 is made up of 13 amino acids. Trimming shortened V by 4 bases and J by 8 bases, and 14 bases separated the two germline ends. CDR3 coding DNA: TGTGCCAGCAGTTCAAGGACCGCGGGCGGCTACACCTTC. Its translation: CASSSRTAGGYTF.

This clonotype has a count of ten or more. The chain has TRBV27 and TRBJ2-5, with D perhaps TRBD2 (7 bases). The V gene's germline CDR1 is MNHEY and CDR2 SMNVEV (reference sequence). This CDR3 is built from 15 residues. V was pared by 6 bases and J by 2 bases, with 16 bases between. CDR3 amino acids: CASRRGGAAQETQYF. CDR3 DNA sequence: TGTGCCAGCAGGCGAGGGGGGGCAGCTCAAGAGACCCAGTACTTC.

The V gene is TRBV7-8, the J gene TRBJ2-7, with 7 bases matching TRBD2. This CDR3 is 14 amino acids long. Germline V gives CDR1 SGHVS, CDR2 FQNEAQ. V lost 2 bases and J lost 3; bases outside the gene matches: 4. CDR3 protein: CASSLRLAGYEQYF. In nucleotides, the CDR3 is TGTGCCAGCAGCTTAAGACTAGCCGGCTACGAGCAGTACTTC.

Ten or more counts support this clonotype. The V and J genes are TRBV3-1 and TRBJ2-7; D perhaps matches TRBD2 (6 bases). The V gene lost 0 bases and the J gene lost 2 bases, with 11 bases spanning the gap. The length of the CDR3 is 15 residues. Germline CDR1 and CDR2: LGHDT and YNNKEL (reference sequence). As DNA, the CDR3 is TGTGCCAGCAGCCAAGATCCGGGAGCGGCCTACGAGCAGTACTTC. The encoded protein is CASSQDPGAAYEQYF.

The J gene is TRBJ2-3, the V gene TRBV5-4; D remains ambiguous. Germline V lookup: CDR1 SGHNT, CDR2 YYREEE (reference sequence). V was cut by 0 bases and J by 0 bases, with 8 bases left in between. This CDR3 is 15 amino acids long. The CDR3 DNA reads as TGTGCCAGCAGCTTGGAGTGGTCCAGCACAGATACGCAGTATTTT. It specifies CASSLEWSSTDTQYF. Full variable domain (rest looked up from reference TRBV5-4 and TRBJ2-3): ETGVTQSPTHLIKTRGQQVTLRCSSQSGHNTVSWYQQALGQGPQFIFQYYREEENGRGNFPPRFSGLQFPNYSSELNVNALELDDSALYLCASSLEWSSTDTQYFGPGTRLTVL.

This clonotype counts as medium-sized. The chain recombines TRBV2 with TRBJ1-2; D possibly corresponds to TRBD1 (5 bases). Trimming pared 3 bases from V and 7 bases from J, leaving 18 bases between. Germline CDR1 reads SNHLY; CDR2 reads FYNNEI. The CDR3 is 15 amino acids. In nucleotides, the CDR3 is TGTGCCAGCAGTGAGCGCGCCGGGACGGCGTTTGGCTACACCTTC. Amino acids: CASSERAGTAFGYTF.

This clonotype showed up many times. The chain has TRBV20-1 and TRBJ2-2; a weak D match, TRBD2 (6 bases). The germline CDR1 and CDR2 sequences are DFQATT and SNEGSKA (reference sequence). The CDR3 extends over 15 amino acids. Trimming removed 1 base from V and 0 bases from J, with 9 bases in between. DNA for the CDR3: TGCAGTGCTAGAGTGGGGGGAGCGAACACCGGGGAGCTGTTTTTT. This gives the protein CSARVGGANTGELFF.

There are many counts of this clonotype. The chain combines TRBV2 with TRBJ1-5; 7 bases are shared with TRBD1. CDR3 length: 15 residues. CDR1 is SNHLY, CDR2 FYNNEI, per germline. V shed 1 base, J shed 5 bases, and the junction held 5 bases outside the gene matches. The CDR3 bases are TGTGCCAGCAGTGAAGGCGGTAGGGGGCATCAGCCCCAGCATTTT. It translates to CASSEGGRGHQPQHF.

The rearrangement joins TRBV7-8 to TRBJ2-7; TRBD1 aligns across 9 bases. The V gene's germline CDR1 is SGHVS and CDR2 FQNEAQ. The CDR3 covers 14 residues. V lost 5 bases, J lost 5 bases, and 7 bases stayed unmatched. CDR3 sequence: CASSPWTGENEQYF. In DNA form, the CDR3 reads TGTGCCAGCAGCCCATGGACAGGGGAAAACGAGCAGTACTTC. The full variable domain, completed using reference TRBV7-8 and TRBJ2-7, is GAGVSQSPRYKVAKRGQDVALRCDPISGHVSLFWYQQALGQGPEFLTYFQNEAQLDKSGLPSDRFFAERPEGSVSTLKIQRTQQEDSAVYLCASSPWTGENEQYFGPGTRLTVT.

This clonotype was counted at least ten times. The chain combines TRBV12-5 with TRBJ1-1; TRBD1 is a possible D gene (6 bases). CDR1 and CDR2 (germline): LGHNT, FRNRAP. The ends were cut back, 6 bases at V and 1 base at J, with 12 bases in the middle. The CDR3 length is 14 residues. DNA of the CDR3: TGTGCTAGTGGCTTAGGGGGATCGAACACTGAAGCTTTCTTT. This gives the protein CASGLGGSNTEAFF.

This clonotype was seen more than once but under ten times. The chain couples TRBV4-2 to TRBJ2-7; 11 bases map to TRBD2. The CDR3 runs 16 residues. The J segment lost 1 base and the V segment lost 2 bases, leaving 4 bases of the junction unmatched. Germline V gene sequence: CDR1 LGHNA, CDR2 YNFKEQ. CDR3 residues: CASSQPGTSGSYEQYF. The CDR3 DNA follows: TGTGCCAGCAGCCAACCCGGGACTAGCGGTTCCTACGAGCAGTACTTC.

This clonotype was found many times. The gene calls are TRBV6-1 and TRBJ2-1; a weak D match, TRBD2 (6 bases). The germline V gene encodes CDR1 MNHNS and CDR2 SASEGT. V was cut by 4 bases and J by 0 bases, with 13 bases left in between. The CDR3 is made up of 16 amino acids. The CDR3 loop reads CASSVMVGGSYNEQFF. In DNA, the CDR3 is TGTGCCAGCAGTGTCATGGTGGGGGGCTCCTACAATGAGCAGTTCTTC.

Many counts were recorded for this clonotype. V and J are TRBV9 and TRBJ2-7; perhaps TRBD2 as D (5 bases). Germline CDR1 and CDR2: SGDLS and YYNGEE. There are 15 residues in the CDR3. Trimming pared 0 bases from V and 0 bases from J, leaving 10 bases between. DNA for the CDR3: TGTGCCAGCAGCGTAGGGTCTGGGAGCTCCTACGAGCAGTACTTC. Translated, it gives CASSVGSGSSYEQYF.

This clonotype has ten or more counts. The chain links TRBV6-1 to TRBJ2-1, with 8 nucleotides matching TRBD2. J gave up 12 bases and V 3 bases, and 19 bases lay outside the gene matches. Germline V gives CDR1 MNHNS, CDR2 SASEGT. The CDR3 spans 17 residues. CDR3 bases: TGTGCCAGCAGTGAGCGAGCGGGAGCCCAGTTAAGGCCCGCGCAGTTCTTC. Translation gives CASSERAGAQLRPAQFF.